This T cell receptor beta chain was found in a study of T cell changes during pregnancy in multiple sclerosis. Repertoires were generated with immunoSEQ multiplex PCR, while TCRdb's copy carries only in-frame clones and drops some. This table holds about 67,000 clones, approximately 92% found once. V gave up 4 bases and J gave up 4 bases, with 16 bases separating them. Germline CDR1 MDHEN, CDR2 SYDVKM. The CDR3 totals 15 residues. This specimen was peripheral blood, taken in the first trimester of pregnancy. The clonotype originates from a female donor with multiple sclerosis, enrolled in a pregnancy study. The J gene is TRBJ1-2, the V gene TRBV28; D unresolved. The CDR3 nucleotides are TGTGCCAGCAGTTATCGCCCCGAGTATACCTATGGCTACACCTTC. This codes for CASSYRPEYTYGYTF.